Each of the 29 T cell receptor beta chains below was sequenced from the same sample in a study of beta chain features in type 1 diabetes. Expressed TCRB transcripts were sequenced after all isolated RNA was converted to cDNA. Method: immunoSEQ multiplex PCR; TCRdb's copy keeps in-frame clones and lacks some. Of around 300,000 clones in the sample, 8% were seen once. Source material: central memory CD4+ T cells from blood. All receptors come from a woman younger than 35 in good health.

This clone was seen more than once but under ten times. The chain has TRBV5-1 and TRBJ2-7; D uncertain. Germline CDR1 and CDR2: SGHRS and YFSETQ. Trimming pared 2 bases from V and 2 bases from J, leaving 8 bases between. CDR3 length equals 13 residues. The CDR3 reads CASSLITTYEQYF. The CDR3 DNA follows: TGCGCCAGCAGCTTAATCACTACCTACGAGCAGTACTTC.

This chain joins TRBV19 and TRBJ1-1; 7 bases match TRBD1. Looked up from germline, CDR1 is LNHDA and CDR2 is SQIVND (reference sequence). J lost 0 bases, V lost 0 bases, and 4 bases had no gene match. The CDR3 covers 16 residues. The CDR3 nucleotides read TGTGCCAGTAGTATAGATCCGGGACAGATGAACACTGAAGCTTTCTTT. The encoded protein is CASSIDPGQMNTEAFF. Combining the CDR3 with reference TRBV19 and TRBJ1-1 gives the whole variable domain DGGITQSPKYLFRKEGQNVTLSCEQNLNHDAMYWYRQDPGQGLRLIYYSQIVNDFQKGDIAEGYSVSREKKESFPLTVTSAQKNPTAFYLCASSIDPGQMNTEAFFGQGTRLTVV.

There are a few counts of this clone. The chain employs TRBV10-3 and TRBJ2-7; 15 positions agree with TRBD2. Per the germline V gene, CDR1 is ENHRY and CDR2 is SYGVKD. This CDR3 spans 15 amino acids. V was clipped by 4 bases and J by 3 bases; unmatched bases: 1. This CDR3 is CAISGGLAGGYEQYF. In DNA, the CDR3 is TGTGCCATCAGTGGGGGACTAGCGGGAGGCTACGAGCAGTACTTC.

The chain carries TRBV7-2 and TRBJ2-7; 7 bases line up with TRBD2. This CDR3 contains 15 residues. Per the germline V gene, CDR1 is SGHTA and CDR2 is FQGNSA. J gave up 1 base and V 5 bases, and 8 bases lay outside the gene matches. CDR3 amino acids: CASSPQSGASYEQYF. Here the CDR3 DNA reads TGTGCCAGCAGCCCACAGAGCGGGGCGTCCTACGAGCAGTACTTC.

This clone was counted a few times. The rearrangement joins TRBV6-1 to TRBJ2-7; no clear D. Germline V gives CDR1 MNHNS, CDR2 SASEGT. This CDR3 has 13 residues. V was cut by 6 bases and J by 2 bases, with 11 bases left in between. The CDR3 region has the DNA TGTGCCAGCAGCCTCCAGGTTACCTACGAGCAGTACGTC. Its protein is CASSLQVTYEQYV.

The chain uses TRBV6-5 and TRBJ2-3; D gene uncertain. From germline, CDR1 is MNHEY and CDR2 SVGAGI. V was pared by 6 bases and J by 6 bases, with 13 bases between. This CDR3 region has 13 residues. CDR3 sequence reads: CASSLFRGDTQYF. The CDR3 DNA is TGTGCCAGCAGCCTATTTCGTGGGGATACGCAGTATTTT.

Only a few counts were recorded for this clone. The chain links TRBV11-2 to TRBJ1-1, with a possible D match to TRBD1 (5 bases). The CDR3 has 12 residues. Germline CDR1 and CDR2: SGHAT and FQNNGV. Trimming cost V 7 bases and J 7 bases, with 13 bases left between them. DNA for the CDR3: TGTGCCAGCACCAAAGGGGCAGTTGAAGCTTTCTTT. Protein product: CASTKGAVEAFF.

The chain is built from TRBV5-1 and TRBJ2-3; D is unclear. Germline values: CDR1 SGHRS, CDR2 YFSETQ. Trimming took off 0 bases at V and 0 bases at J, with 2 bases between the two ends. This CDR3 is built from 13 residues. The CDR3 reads CASSLESTDTQYF. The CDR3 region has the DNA TGCGCCAGCAGCTTGGAAAGCACAGATACGCAGTATTTT. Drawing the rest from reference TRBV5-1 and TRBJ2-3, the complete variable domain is KAGVTQTPRYLIKTRGQQVTLSCSPISGHRSVSWYQQTPGQGLQFLFEYFSETQRNKGNFPGRFSGRQFSNSRSEMNVSTLELGDSALYLCASSLESTDTQYFGPGTRLTVL.

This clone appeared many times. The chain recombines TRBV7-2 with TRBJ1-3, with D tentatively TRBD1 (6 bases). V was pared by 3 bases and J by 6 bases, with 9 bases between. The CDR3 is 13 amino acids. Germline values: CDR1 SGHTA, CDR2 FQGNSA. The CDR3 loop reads CASSFPGVNTIYF. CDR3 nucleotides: TGTGCCAGCAGCTTCCCAGGGGTAAACACCATATATTTT.

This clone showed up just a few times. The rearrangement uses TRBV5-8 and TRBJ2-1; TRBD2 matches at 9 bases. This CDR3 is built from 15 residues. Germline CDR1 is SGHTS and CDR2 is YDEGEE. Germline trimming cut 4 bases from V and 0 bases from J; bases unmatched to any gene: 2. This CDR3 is CASSLSGGSYNEQFF. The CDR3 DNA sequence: TGTGCCAGCAGCCTTAGCGGGGGCTCCTACAATGAGCAGTTCTTC.

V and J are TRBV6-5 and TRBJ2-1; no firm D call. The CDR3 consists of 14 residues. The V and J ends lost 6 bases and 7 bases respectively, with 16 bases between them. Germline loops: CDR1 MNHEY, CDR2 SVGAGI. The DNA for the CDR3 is TGTGCCAGCAGCCCCAGGAGCCTCCCAAATGAGCAGTTCTTC. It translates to CASSPRSLPNEQFF.

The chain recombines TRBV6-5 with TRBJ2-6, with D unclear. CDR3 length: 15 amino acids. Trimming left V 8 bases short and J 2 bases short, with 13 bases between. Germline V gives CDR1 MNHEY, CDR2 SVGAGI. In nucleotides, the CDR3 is TGTGCCAGCGGGGATGTGAGTCCTGGGGCCAACGTCCTGACTTTC. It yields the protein CASGDVSPGANVLTF.

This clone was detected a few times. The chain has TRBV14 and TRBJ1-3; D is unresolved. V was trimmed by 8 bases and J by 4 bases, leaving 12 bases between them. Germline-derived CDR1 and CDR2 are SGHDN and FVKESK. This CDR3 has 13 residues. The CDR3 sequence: CASDPGFGNTIYF. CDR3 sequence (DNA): TGTGCCAGCGACCCGGGATTCGGAAACACCATATATTTT.

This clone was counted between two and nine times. The CDR3 sequence: CASSATGDRSPLHF. In DNA, the CDR3 is TGTGCCAGCAGCGCGACAGGGGATCGCTCACCCCTCCACTTT. The V and J genes are TRBV9 and TRBJ1-6; TRBD1 aligns across 8 bases. The CDR3 covers 14 residues. Germline-derived CDR1 and CDR2 are SGDLS and YYNGEE. V lost 3 bases to trimming and J lost 10 bases; unmatched junction nucleotides: 6.

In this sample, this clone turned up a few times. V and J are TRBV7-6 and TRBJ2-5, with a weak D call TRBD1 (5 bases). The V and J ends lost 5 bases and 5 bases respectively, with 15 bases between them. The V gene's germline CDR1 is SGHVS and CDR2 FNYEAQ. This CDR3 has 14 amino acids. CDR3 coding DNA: TGTGCCAGCAGCCACGACAGCCTGCAGGAGACCCAGTACTTC. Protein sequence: CASSHDSLQETQYF.

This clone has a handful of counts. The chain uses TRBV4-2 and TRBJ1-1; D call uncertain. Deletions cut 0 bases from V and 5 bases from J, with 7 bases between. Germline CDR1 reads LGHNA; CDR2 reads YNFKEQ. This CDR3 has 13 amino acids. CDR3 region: CASSQDWGTEAFF. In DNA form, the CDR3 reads TGTGCCAGCAGCCAAGATTGGGGTACTGAAGCTTTCTTT.

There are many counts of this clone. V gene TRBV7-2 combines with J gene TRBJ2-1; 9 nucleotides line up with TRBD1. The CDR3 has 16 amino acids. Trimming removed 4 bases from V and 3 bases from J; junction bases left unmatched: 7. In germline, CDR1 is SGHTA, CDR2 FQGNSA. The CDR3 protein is CASSSWDRANYNEQFF. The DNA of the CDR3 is TGTGCCAGCAGCTCCTGGGACAGGGCAAACTACAATGAGCAGTTCTTC.

This CDR3 is CASGKNYGYTF. In DNA form, the CDR3 reads TGTGCCAGCGGCAAAAACTATGGCTACACCTTC. The gene calls are TRBV27 and TRBJ1-2; no clear D gene. Per germline, CDR1 MNHEY and CDR2 SMNVEV (reference sequence). The ends were cut back, 8 bases at V and 2 bases at J, with 6 bases in the middle. This CDR3 is 11 amino acids long.

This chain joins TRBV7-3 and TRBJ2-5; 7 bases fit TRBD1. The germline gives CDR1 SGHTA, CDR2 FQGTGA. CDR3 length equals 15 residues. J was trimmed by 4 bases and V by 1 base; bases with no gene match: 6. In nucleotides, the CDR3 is TGTGCCAGCAGCTTAATGCTAGGGGGCCGAGAGACCCAGTACTTC. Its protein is CASSLMLGGRETQYF.

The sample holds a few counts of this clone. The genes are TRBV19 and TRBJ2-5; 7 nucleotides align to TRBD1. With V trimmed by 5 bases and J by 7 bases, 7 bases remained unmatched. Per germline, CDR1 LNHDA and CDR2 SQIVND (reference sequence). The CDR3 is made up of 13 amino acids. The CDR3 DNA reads TGTGCCAGTAGTCCGGGACAGCTAGGGACCCAGTACTTC. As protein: CASSPGQLGTQYF.

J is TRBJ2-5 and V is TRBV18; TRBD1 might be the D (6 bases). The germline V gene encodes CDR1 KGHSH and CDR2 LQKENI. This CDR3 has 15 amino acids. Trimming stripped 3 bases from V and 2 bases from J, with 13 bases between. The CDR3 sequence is CASSPRRQAQETQYF. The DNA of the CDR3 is TGTGCCAGCTCACCCCGCAGACAGGCTCAAGAGACCCAGTACTTC.

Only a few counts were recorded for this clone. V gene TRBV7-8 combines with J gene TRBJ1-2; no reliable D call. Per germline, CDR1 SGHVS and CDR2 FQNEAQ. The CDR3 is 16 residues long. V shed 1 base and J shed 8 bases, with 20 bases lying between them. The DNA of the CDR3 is TGTGCCAGCAGCTTAGTCAATAACCTCGAAAAAATGGGCTACACCTTC. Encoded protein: CASSLVNNLEKMGYTF.

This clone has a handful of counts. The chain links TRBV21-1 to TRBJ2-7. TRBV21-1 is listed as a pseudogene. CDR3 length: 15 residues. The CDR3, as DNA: TGTGCCAGCAGCAAAGGTGAGACCGGTTCCTACGAGCAGTACTTC. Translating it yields CASSKGETGSYEQYF.

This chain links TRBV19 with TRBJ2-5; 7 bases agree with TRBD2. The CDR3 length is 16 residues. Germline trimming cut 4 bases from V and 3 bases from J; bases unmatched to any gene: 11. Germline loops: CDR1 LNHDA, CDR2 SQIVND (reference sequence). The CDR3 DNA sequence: TGTGCCAGTAGTAAGCGCGGCGGGAGAGACAAAGAGACCCAGTACTTC. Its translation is CASSKRGGRDKETQYF. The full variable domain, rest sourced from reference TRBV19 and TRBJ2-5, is DGGITQSPKYLFRKEGQNVTLSCEQNLNHDAMYWYRQDPGQGLRLIYYSQIVNDFQKGDIAEGYSVSREKKESFPLTVTSAQKNPTAFYLCASSKRGGRDKETQYFGPGTRLLVL.

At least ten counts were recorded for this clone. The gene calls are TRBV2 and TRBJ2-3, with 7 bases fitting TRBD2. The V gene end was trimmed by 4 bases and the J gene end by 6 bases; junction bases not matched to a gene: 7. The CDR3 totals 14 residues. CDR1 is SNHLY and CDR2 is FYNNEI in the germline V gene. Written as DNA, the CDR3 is TGTGCCAGCAGTGCGACCGGGGGAGGGGATACGCAGTATTTT. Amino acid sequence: CASSATGGGDTQYF.

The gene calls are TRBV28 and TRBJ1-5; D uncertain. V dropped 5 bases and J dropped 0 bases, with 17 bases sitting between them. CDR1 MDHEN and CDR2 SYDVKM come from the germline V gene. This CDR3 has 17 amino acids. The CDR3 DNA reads TGTGCCAGCAGTGACCCCGGACGGAGGTATAGCAATCAGCCCCAGCATTTT. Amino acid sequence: CASSDPGRRYSNQPQHF.

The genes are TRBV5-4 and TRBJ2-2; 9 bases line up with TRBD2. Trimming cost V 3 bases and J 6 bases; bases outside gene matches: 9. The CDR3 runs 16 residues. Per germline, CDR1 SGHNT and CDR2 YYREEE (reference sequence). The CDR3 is CASSSIAGAIPGELFF. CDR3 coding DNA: TGTGCCAGCAGCTCCATAGCGGGAGCAATACCCGGGGAGCTGTTTTTT. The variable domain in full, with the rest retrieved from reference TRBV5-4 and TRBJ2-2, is ETGVTQSPTHLIKTRGQQVTLRCSSQSGHNTVSWYQQALGQGPQFIFQYYREEENGRGNFPPRFSGLQFPNYSSELNVNALELDDSALYLCASSSIAGAIPGELFFGEGSRLTVL.

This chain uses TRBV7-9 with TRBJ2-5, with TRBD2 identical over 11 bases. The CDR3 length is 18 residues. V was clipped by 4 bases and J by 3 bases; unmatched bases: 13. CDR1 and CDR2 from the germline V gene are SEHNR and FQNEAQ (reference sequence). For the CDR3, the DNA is TGTGCCAGCAGCTCTAGGGCCCGTGGACTAGCGGGCGAAGAGACCCAGTACTTC. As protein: CASSSRARGLAGEETQYF.

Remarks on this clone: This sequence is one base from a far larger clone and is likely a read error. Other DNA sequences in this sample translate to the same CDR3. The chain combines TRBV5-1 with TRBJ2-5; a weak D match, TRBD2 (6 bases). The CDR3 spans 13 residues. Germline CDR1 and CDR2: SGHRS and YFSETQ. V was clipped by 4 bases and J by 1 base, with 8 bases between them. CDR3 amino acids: CASSGGVQETQYF. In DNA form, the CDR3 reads TGCGCCAGCAGCGGAGGGGTCCAAGAGACCCAGTACTTC.